These 3 T cell receptor beta chains share one sample of origin, sequenced in a study of cytomegalovirus exposure and HLA in healthy donors. The primer mix had 60 Vbeta and 13 Jbeta primers. Some clones are missing from TCRdb's copy, which holds only in-frame ones; the method was immunoSEQ multiplex PCR. Of roughly 150,000 clones in the sample, roughly 82% were seen once. The sequencing sample was made of PBMCs. The receptor set was obtained from a young man in good health and CMV-seronegative.

This clone was observed a few times. The chain uses TRBV4-1 and TRBJ2-2; D unresolved. CDR3 length: 15 residues. The ends were cut back, 0 bases at V and 5 bases at J, with 10 bases in the middle. CDR1 and CDR2 (germline): MGHRA, YSYEKL. Here the CDR3 DNA reads TGCGCCAGCAGCCAAGAGGTCAGATATACCGGGGAGCTGTTTTTT. Translation gives CASSQEVRYTGELFF.

The rearrangement joins TRBV27 to TRBJ2-1; D call uncertain. The CDR3 extends over 13 amino acids. Germline V lookup: CDR1 MNHEY, CDR2 SMNVEV (reference sequence). The germline V and J ends were trimmed by 3 bases and 8 bases, with 11 bases remaining between them. The CDR3 spells CASSFGRNDEQFF. The CDR3 DNA sequence: TGTGCCAGCAGTTTCGGCAGGAACGATGAGCAGTTCTTC.

A note on this clone: A junction end diverges from the germline sequence, so it may reflect a read error. The chain carries TRBV6-1 and TRBJ2-4; D is undetermined. CDR3 length: 13 amino acids. In germline, CDR1 is MNHNS, CDR2 SASEGT. This CDR3 reads CASDTPAKNSQYF. DNA of the CDR3: TGTGCCAGCGATACTCCAGCCAAAAACAGTCAGTACTTC.